Listed below are T cell receptor beta chains from one sample, sequenced in a study of T cell changes during pregnancy in multiple sclerosis. Assay: immunoSEQ multiplex PCR; the TCRdb copy retains only in-frame clones and omits some. The data contain some 59,000 clones, approximately 91% of them seen just once; the ten biggest clones take up 1.3%. Here the sequenced sample was peripheral blood, taken in the second trimester of pregnancy. These receptors were collected from a female donor with multiple sclerosis, enrolled in a pregnancy study. Both conserved end residues are part of each CDR3. Each record gives: V gene, clone size, CDR3 length, D gene, J gene, CDR3 DNA, CDR3 protein. The D gene is left open where the match is weak. Some rows have no size entry. The others give once, few or many, or a class for an expanded clone.

TRBV19	-	14	-	TRBJ2-7	TGTGCCAGTAGCCCCGCGCTAAAGACCTACGAGCAGTACTTC	CASSPALKTYEQYF
TRBV19	-	16	TRBD2	TRBJ2-3	TGTGCCAGTAGTACTGGACTAGCGGGGGTTACAGATACGCAGTATTTT	CASSTGLAGVTDTQYF
TRBV2	once	15	-	TRBJ1-1	TGTGCCAGCAGTGTGTCGTCAGGGGAAGAAACTGAAGCTTTCTTT	CASSVSSGEETEAFF
TRBV18	-	16	-	TRBJ2-5	TGTGCCAGCTCACGAGGGACACAACTGTACCAAGAGACCCAGTACTTC	CASSRGTQLYQETQYF
TRBV11-1	-	12	-	TRBJ2-7	TGTGCCAGCAGCCCCGACACCCGTGGGCAGTACTTC	CASSPDTRGQYF
TRBV4-3	-	14	-	TRBJ1-4	TGCGCCAGCAGCCTCCAGGGCGGTTATGAAAAACTGTTTTTT	CASSLQGGYEKLFF
TRBV5-6	-	14	-	TRBJ1-5	TGTGCCAGCAGCTCTCGAGGAGGAAATCAGCCCCAGCATTTT	CASSSRGGNQPQHF
TRBV10-2	once	12	-	TRBJ1-2	TGCGCCAGCAGCCTAGGAGGGTATGGCTACACCTTC	CASSLGGYGYTF
TRBV7-3	-	17	TRBD2	TRBJ2-3	TGTGCCAGCAGCTTAGGGGGGCACGGGGGGGCCACAGATACGCAGTATTTT	CASSLGGHGGATDTQYF
TRBV5-6	-	15	TRBD1	TRBJ1-2	TGTGCCAGCAGCCCTGCCGGGACAGGGGGCCATGGCTACACCTTC	CASSPAGTGGHGYTF
TRBV6-5	-	13	-	TRBJ2-7	TGTGCCAGCAGTTACGCCCTGAGGGCTTCTCAGTACTTC	CASSYALRASQYF
TRBV19	-	14	TRBD1	TRBJ1-3	TGTGCCAGTAGTGTGACAGGGCCTGGAAACACCATATATTTT	CASSVTGPGNTIYF
TRBV2	-	14	TRBD2	TRBJ2-2	TGTGCCAGCATTAGCGGGAGGAACACCGGGGAGCTGTTTTTT	CASISGRNTGELFF
TRBV2	-	15	TRBD2	TRBJ2-5	TGTGCCAGCAGCCCCCGACTAGCGTCAGAAGAGACCCAGTACTTC	CASSPRLASEETQYF
TRBV5-5	-	15	-	TRBJ2-2	TGTGCCAGCAGCTGGGGACTCAGAGACACCGGGGAGCTGTTTTTT	CASSWGLRDTGELFF
TRBV19	-	14	-	TRBJ2-2	TGTGCCAGTAGTATAGTGGGGCCAGGGGGGGAGCTGTTTTTT	CASSIVGPGGELFF
TRBV14	-	17	TRBD1	TRBJ2-1	TGTGCCAGCAGCCCAACTGATTACAGGGGTTCCTACAATGAGCAGTTCTTC	CASSPTDYRGSYNEQFF
TRBV9	-	12	-	TRBJ1-3	TGTGCCAGCTCCCGGTGGGGAAACACCATATATTTT	CASSRWGNTIYF
TRBV18	-	14	-	TRBJ2-1	TGTGCCAGCTCACCCCCCGAGGGGGTGAATGAGCAGTTCTTC	CASSPPEGVNEQFF
TRBV10-2	once	15	-	TRBJ1-1	TGCGCCAGCAGTGACCAAAGGGGAGGGGTCCCTGAAGCTTTCTTT	CASSDQRGGVPEAFF
TRBV2	once	15	-	TRBJ1-4	TGTGCCAGCAGTGAAGGGAGGGCAGCGAATGAAAAACTGTTTTTT	CASSEGRAANEKLFF
TRBV6-1	few	15	-	TRBJ2-7	TGTGCCAGCAGGGATCCGGGACAAGCCCCCTACGAGCAGTACTTC	CASRDPGQAPYEQYF
TRBV28	-	14	TRBD2	TRBJ2-7	TGTGCCAGCAGTTCCGGGGGGAAGCCCTACGAGCAGTACTTC	CASSSGGKPYEQYF
TRBV5-1	-	15	TRBD1	TRBJ1-1	TGCGCCAGCAGCCCCGGGACAGGGAAAGGCACTGAAGCTTTCTTT	CASSPGTGKGTEAFF
TRBV18	-	14	TRBD2	TRBJ2-5	TGTGCCAGCTCACCAAACGGGGGGGAAGAGACCCAGTACTTC	CASSPNGGEETQYF
TRBV27	-	14	TRBD2	TRBJ2-5	TGTGCCAGCAGTTGGCTAGCGGACCAAGAGACCCAGTACTTC	CASSWLADQETQYF
TRBV28	-	15	-	TRBJ2-5	TGTGCCAGCAGTTTTACTCCTGGGGGCCTGGAGACCCAGTACTTC	CASSFTPGGLETQYF
TRBV11-2	-	13	-	TRBJ1-1	TGTGCCAGCAGCTTTTCGGAGGGAACTGAAGCTTTCTTT	CASSFSEGTEAFF
TRBV4-3	-	17	TRBD1	TRBJ2-2	TGCGCCAGCAGCCACCGGCAGGGGGCCGCGAACACCGGGGAGCTGTTTTTT	CASSHRQGAANTGELFF
TRBV2	once	13	-	TRBJ2-5	TGTGCCAGCAGTGAACCAGCGGGAGAGACCCAGTACTTC	CASSEPAGETQYF
TRBV2	-	14	-	TRBJ1-5	TGTGCCAGCAGTGAGTTGATACGGGATCAGCCCCAGCATTTT	CASSELIRDQPQHF
TRBV28	-	16	TRBD2	TRBJ2-3	TGTGCCAGAGAATTGCGGGGGGCGCCGGGCACAGATACGCAGTATTTT	CARELRGAPGTDTQYF
TRBV30	-	13	-	TRBJ1-1	TGTGCCTGGACCACACACCCGAACACTGAAGCTTTCTTT	CAWTTHPNTEAFF
TRBV11-2	-	18	-	TRBJ1-6	TGTGCCAGCAGCCCCCGGGGTGGTCAAAGCTCCTATAATTCACCCCTCCACTTT	CASSPRGGQSSYNSPLHF
TRBV4-1	-	16	TRBD1	TRBJ1-4	TGCGCCAGCAGCCTGGGACAGTCAACAACTAATGAAAAACTGTTTTTT	CASSLGQSTTNEKLFF
TRBV28	-	12	-	TRBJ2-1	TGTGCCAGCAGTTTTCCCATTTCTGAGCAGTTCTTC	CASSFPISEQFF
TRBV7-9	-	16	-	TRBJ2-7	TGTGCCAGCAGCTCCCGCGGGGGCGGGACTAACTACGAGCAGTACTTC	CASSSRGGGTNYEQYF
TRBV7-9	-	16	TRBD2	TRBJ2-3	TGTGCCAGCAGCTTAGTCGGGGGGGGGCCAGGAGATACGCAGTATTTT	CASSLVGGGPGDTQYF
TRBV5-1	-	14	TRBD1	TRBJ2-1	TGCGCCAGCAAACCGGGACAGGGGGTTGATGAGCAGTTCTTC	CASKPGQGVDEQFF
TRBV5-1	-	16	TRBD1	TRBJ1-2	TGCGCCAGCAGCTTCGGGACAGCCCCCTTGATGGGCGGCTACACCTTC	CASSFGTAPLMGGYTF
TRBV13	-	16	TRBD2	TRBJ2-3	TGTGCCAGCAGCTTATCGCCTAGCGGGTACACAGATACGCAGTATTTT	CASSLSPSGYTDTQYF